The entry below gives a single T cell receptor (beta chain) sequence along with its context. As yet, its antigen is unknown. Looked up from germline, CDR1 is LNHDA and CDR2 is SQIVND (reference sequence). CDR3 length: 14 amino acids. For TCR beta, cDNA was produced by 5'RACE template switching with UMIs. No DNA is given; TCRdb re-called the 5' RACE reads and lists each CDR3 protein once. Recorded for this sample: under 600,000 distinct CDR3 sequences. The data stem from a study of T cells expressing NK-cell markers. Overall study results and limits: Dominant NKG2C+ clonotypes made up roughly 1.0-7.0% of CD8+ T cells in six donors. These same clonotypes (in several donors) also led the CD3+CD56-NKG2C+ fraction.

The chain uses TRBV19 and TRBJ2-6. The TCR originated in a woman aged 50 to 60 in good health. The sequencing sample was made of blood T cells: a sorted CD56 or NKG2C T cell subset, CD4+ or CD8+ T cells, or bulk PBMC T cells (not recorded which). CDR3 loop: CASSIDRLSGVLTF.